This TCR beta chain was found in a study of shared clonotypes between healthy human individuals. The overall study: A donor's plate count was three for CD4 naive and three for CD4 memory; CD8 naive had two and CD8 memory one.

The naive CD8 fraction comprised CD45RO-negative cells positively selected for CCR7 and excluded terminally differentiated effector memory CD45RA+ cells. Between the trimmed V and J ends, which lost 2 bases and 5 bases, there was a span of 12 bases. Germline CDR1 and CDR2: LNHNV and YYDKDF (reference sequence). This CDR3 is 14 amino acids long. Regarding the study as a whole: Relative to clonotypes present in all four donors, those not shared had lower generation probabilities.

The assay was immunoSEQ multiplex PCR, and TCRdb's table has in-frame clones only and misses some. The sample holds some 2 million clones, approximately 95% seen once. Concerning this clone: Its antigen is undetermined.

Source material: naive CD8+ T cells sorted from blood. This chain uses TRBV15 with TRBJ2-5; either TRBD1 or TRBD2 may supply D (5 bases each). This clonotype was sampled from a man younger than 35 in good health. The CDR3 region has the DNA TGTGCCACCAGCAGATATCGACAGCGGGAGACCCAGTACTTC. Protein: CATSRYRQRETQYF.